The entry below describes one T cell receptor beta chain. Its antigen is unknown. The sample originates from a study of CXCR3-negative and CXCR3-positive naive CD8 T cells. Study in general: With about 1.5 +/- 0.3 million reads per library, the TRB reads numbered around 130 million in total. General study points: Relative to CXCR3-negative naive cells, CXCR3-positive naive cells had more hydrophobic TRB CDR3s. Memory CD8+ cells showed much lower diversity, while both naive subsets displayed comparably high diversity. The level of CXCR3 expression partially decreased after cryopreservation; the majority of assays used fresh PBMCs.

This CDR3 contains 15 residues. In germline, CDR1 is MNHNS, CDR2 SASEGT. All TRB cDNA libraries came from 5' RACE performed with UMI labels. With the 5' RACE reads reprocessed, TCRdb shows one record per CDR3 protein and no DNA. Its table lists about 51,000 distinct CDR3 sequences. Sequencing input: naive CXCR3+ CD8+ T cells from blood. Subset described: CD45RO-CCR7+CD27+CD95- naive CD8+ T cells expressing CXCR3 (TNR3+). The chain is built from TRBV6-1 and TRBJ2-3. This sequence was found in a human donor in good health. Some clones in this sample may be carry-over from other donors' samples. The CDR3 spells CASSELGSSTDTQYF.